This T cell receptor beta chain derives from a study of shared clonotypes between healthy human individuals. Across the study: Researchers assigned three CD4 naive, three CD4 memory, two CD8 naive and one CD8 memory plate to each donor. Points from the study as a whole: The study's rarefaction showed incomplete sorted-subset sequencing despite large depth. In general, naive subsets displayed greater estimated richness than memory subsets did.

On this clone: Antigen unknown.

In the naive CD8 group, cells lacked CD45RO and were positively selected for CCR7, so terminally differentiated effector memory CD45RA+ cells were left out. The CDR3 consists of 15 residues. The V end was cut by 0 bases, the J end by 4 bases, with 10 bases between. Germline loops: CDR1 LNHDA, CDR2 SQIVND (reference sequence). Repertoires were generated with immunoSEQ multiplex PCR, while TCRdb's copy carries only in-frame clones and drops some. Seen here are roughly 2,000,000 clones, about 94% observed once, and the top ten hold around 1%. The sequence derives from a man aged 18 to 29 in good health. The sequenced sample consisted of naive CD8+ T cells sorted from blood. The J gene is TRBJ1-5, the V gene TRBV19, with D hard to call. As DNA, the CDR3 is TGTGCCAGTAGTATAGAAGGTGGCATTAATCAGCCCCAGCATTTT. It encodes CASSIEGGINQPQHF.